The clone carrying this T cell receptor beta chain was recorded a few times. The antigen is not known. The sample is drawn from a study of cytomegalovirus exposure and HLA in healthy donors. Study information: The 500 to 750 first-cohort repertoires and the 95 to 150 validation repertoires shared the same platform, a later analysis reported.

The protocol was immunoSEQ multiplex PCR, while the TCRdb copy is restricted to in-frame clones and leaves out a portion. The sample shows fewer than 85,000 clones, around nine tenths of them seen only once. General study points: Despite most TCR sequences being rare, some public TCRs occurred in many donors.

The length of the CDR3 is 14 residues. Germline V CDR1 and CDR2: SGHRS, YFSETQ. V gave up 4 bases and J gave up 0 bases, with 10 bases separating them. Among the roughly 120 subjects of the validation cohort, separate from the roughly 670-subject first cohort, were the donors. J is TRBJ1-1 and V is TRBV5-1, with D unclear. What was sequenced was PBMCs. The origin of this receptor is a woman under 30 in good health and CMV-seropositive. The CDR3 sequence: CASSPNTLNTEAFF. CDR3 bases: TGCGCCAGCAGCCCAAATACTTTGAACACTGAAGCTTTCTTT.